Shown below are 18 T cell receptor beta chains from a single sample sequenced in a study of metastatic and nonmetastatic thyroid tumors. TCRdb redid the clone calls on the PCR reads using MiXCR. The sample carries 4,000 or so clones, approximately 31% recorded once. Every patient was untreated before thyroid surgery. Sequences were obtained from adjacent normal tissue. The receptor source for this set is a male donor with papillary thyroid cancer or a benign thyroid nodule (not recorded which). Some clones in this sample may be carry-over from other donors' samples.

About this clone: At one boundary the junction diverges from the germline segment, which might be a read error. The chain is built from TRBV11-2 and TRBJ1-2; D ambiguous. The germline V gene encodes CDR1 SGHAT and CDR2 FQNNGV. CDR3 length: 12 amino acids. DNA for the CDR3: TGTGGCAGCATCGGCAACGTGCACGGCTACACCTTC. Translation gives CGSIGNVHGYTF.

Details on this clone: The same CDR3 also results from other DNA sequences found in this sample. This chain links TRBV28 with TRBJ1-2; the D gene is possibly TRBD1 (6 bases). The V and J ends lost 4 bases and 5 bases respectively, with 11 bases between them. Germline lookup yields CDR1 MDHEN and CDR2 SYDVKM. The CDR3 runs 13 residues. The CDR3 DNA sequence: TGTGCCAGCAGTTCAACAGGGTGGTATGGCTACACCTTC. Amino acid sequence: CASSSTGWYGYTF.

This clone came up a few times. The chain joins TRBV12-3 or TRBV12-4 to TRBJ1-1; tentative D call: TRBD1 (6 bases). CDR3 size: 15 residues. V was cut by 6 bases and J by 3 bases, with 17 bases left in between. The CDR3 loop reads CASSPPGQGYTEAFF. DNA of the CDR3: TGTGCCAGCAGCCCTCCGGGCCAGGGGTACACTGAAGCTTTCTTT.

This clone is termed medium-sized (0.01 to 0.1%). The gene calls are TRBV7-2 and TRBJ2-2; TRBD2 matches at 11 bases. Germline CDR1 SGHTA, CDR2 FQGNSA. This CDR3 spans 18 amino acids. Trimming took 5 bases from V and 4 from J; bases not matched to a gene: 12. The CDR3 nucleotides read TGTGCCAGCAGCCCAACTTGGCCTAGCGGGGGGACCACCGGGGAGCTGTTTTTT. Translating gives CASSPTWPSGGTTGELFF.

V gene TRBV29-1 combines with J gene TRBJ2-7; D ambiguous. The CDR3 consists of 13 residues. Germline lookup yields CDR1 SQVTM and CDR2 ANQGSEA. The germline V and J ends were trimmed by 7 bases and 5 bases, with 18 bases remaining between them. In DNA, the CDR3 is TGCAGCGCACACAGTCCGGTTGGTAACGAGCAGTACTTC. It yields the protein CSAHSPVGNEQYF.

This clone has just a few counts. The CDR3 bases are TGTGCCAGCAGTTCAGACAGGGGGAACAATCAGCCCCAGCATTTT. Residues: CASSSDRGNNQPQHF. The chain recombines TRBV6-7 with TRBJ1-5, with TRBD1 identical over 9 bases. TRBV6-7 is annotated as an ORF whose role is uncertain. The length of the CDR3 is 15 residues. V trimming: 4 bases; J trimming: 3 bases; junction bases outside the gene matches: 4.

The V gene is TRBV7-2, the J gene TRBJ2-2, with 8 bases aligning to TRBD2. The CDR3 length is 14 residues. Germline V gene lookup returns CDR1 SGHTA and CDR2 FQGNSA. The trim removed 5 bases at V and 6 bases at J, leaving 5 bases unmatched. CDR3 sequence reads: CASSTLAGSGELFF. CDR3 in DNA: TGTGCCAGCAGCACTCTAGCGGGTTCCGGGGAGCTGTTTTTT.

This clone is categorized as medium-sized. V is TRBV15 and J is TRBJ2-1, with D unclear. V was shortened by 5 bases and J by 7 bases, with 12 bases between the two germline ends. CDR3 size: 13 residues. CDR1 is LNHNV and CDR2 is YYDKDF in the germline V gene (reference sequence). CDR3 DNA: TGTGCCACCAGCCAGAGTTCGGGTAATGAGCAGTTCTTC. Its protein is CATSQSSGNEQFF.

This clone was observed a handful of times. The chain links TRBV6-5 to TRBJ2-1, with 12 bases aligning to TRBD1. The junction had 10 bases not matched to a gene; V was cut back by 5 bases and J by 8 bases. From germline, CDR1 is MNHEY and CDR2 SVGAGI. This CDR3 has 16 residues. CDR3 sequence reads: CASSSAGQGAIDEQFF. Here the CDR3 DNA reads TGTGCCAGCAGTAGTGCGGGACAGGGGGCGATCGATGAGCAGTTCTTC.

V usage is TRBV27 and J usage is TRBJ2-6; 9 nucleotides agree with TRBD2. This CDR3 spans 15 amino acids. Unmatched junction bases numbered 2, after V lost 6 bases and J lost 2 bases. CDR1 and CDR2 from the germline V gene are MNHEY and SMNVEV (reference sequence). CDR3 bases: TGTGCCAGCAGGGCGGGGGGGGCTGGGGCCAACGTCCTGACTTTC. Amino acids: CASRAGGAGANVLTF.

The CDR3 DNA reads as TGTGCCAGCAGCGACTATTCACAGGATGGTGGCTACACCTTC. Its translation: CASSDYSQDGGYTF. The V and J genes are TRBV7-2 and TRBJ1-2, with D tentatively TRBD1 (5 bases). This CDR3 is built from 14 residues. In germline, CDR1 is SGHTA, CDR2 FQGNSA. The V end was cut by 5 bases, the J end by 7 bases, with 17 bases between.

In DNA form, the CDR3 reads TGTGCTAGTGGTTTGGGTCAGGGCTTAGGCACAGATACGCAGTATTTT. Translated: CASGLGQGLGTDTQYF. This rearrangement joins TRBV12-5 to TRBJ2-3, with D possibly being TRBD1 (5 bases). Looked up from germline, CDR1 is LGHNT and CDR2 is FRNRAP. Trimming removed 1 base at V and 1 base at J, with 12 bases between. The CDR3 contains 16 residues. Supplemented by reference TRBV12-5 and TRBJ2-3, the full variable domain reads DARVTQTPRHKVTEMGQEVTMRCQPILGHNTVFWYRQTMMQGLELLAYFRNRAPLDDSGMPKDRFSAEMPDATLATLKIQPSEPRDSAVYFCASGLGQGLGTDTQYFGPGTRLTVL.

This chain uses TRBV4-3 with TRBJ2-1; D unclear. Germline loops: CDR1 LGHNA, CDR2 YSLEER. V gave up 5 bases and J gave up 5 bases, with 19 bases separating them. The CDR3 extends over 16 amino acids. CDR3 sequence: CASSSSPTTFDNEQFF. The CDR3 nucleotides read TGCGCCAGCAGCTCCTCTCCTACCACCTTCGACAATGAGCAGTTCTTC.

This clone was counted a few times. This chain connects TRBV6-2 or TRBV6-3 to TRBJ2-1; tentatively, D is TRBD1 or TRBD2 (5 bases each). The V and J ends lost 2 bases and 3 bases respectively, with 20 bases between them. The CDR3 loop spans 18 amino acids. Germline-derived CDR1 and CDR2 are MNHEY and SVGEGT. The CDR3 coding sequence is TGTGCCAGCAGTTACGAGGGACGGGTGGTATCTGGCTACAATGAGCAGTTCTTC. It encodes CASSYEGRVVSGYNEQFF.

A word on this clone: The junction differs from germline at one of its ends, possibly a read error. The chain links TRBV20-1 to TRBJ1-1; 11 bases match TRBD1. Germline loops: CDR1 DFQATT, CDR2 SNEGSKA (reference sequence). The CDR3 length is 17 residues. The CDR3 spells CSASRTGTGGFNIEAFF. Here the CDR3 DNA reads TGCAGTGCTAGTCGCACCGGGACAGGGGGATTTAACATTGAAGCTTTCTTT.

A few counts support this clone. The V gene is TRBV10-3, the J gene TRBJ1-2; unclear D gene. The CDR3 consists of 13 residues. Germline CDR1 ENHRY, CDR2 SYGVKD. The germline V and J ends were trimmed by 4 bases and 6 bases, with 12 bases remaining between them. CDR3 sequence reads: CAISGTPDHGYTF. The CDR3 bases are TGTGCCATCAGTGGGACCCCGGACCATGGCTACACCTTC.

This sequence joins TRBV6-4 and TRBJ2-3; tentative D call: TRBD1 (5 bases). V was cut by 6 bases and J by 0 bases, with 13 bases left in between. The CDR3 extends over 15 amino acids. Germline CDR1 and CDR2: MRHNA and SNTAGT. The CDR3 nucleotides are TGTGCCAGCAGCAAGACAGCTACTAGCACAGATACGCAGTATTTT. Translated: CASSKTATSTDTQYF.

This chain connects TRBV12-3 or TRBV12-4 to TRBJ1-2; no firm D call. Deletions cut 2 bases from V and 3 bases from J, with 7 bases between. The CDR3 extends over 13 amino acids. This CDR3 reads CASSLRDHYGYTF. The CDR3 region has the DNA TGTGCCAGCAGTTTAAGGGATCACTATGGCTACACCTTC.